The entry below gives a single T cell receptor beta chain sequence along with its context. Its target is not known. The junction had 5 bases not matched to a gene; V was cut back by 6 bases and J by 3 bases. Germline loops: CDR1 MGHDK, CDR2 SYGVNS. CDR3 length: 14 residues. These data come from a study of beta chain features in type 1 diabetes. Whole-study results and caveats: Shorter TCRB CDR3s, moderately but significantly so, were found in Type 1 diabetes patients in all four CD4+ subsets.

Isolated RNA was reverse transcribed in full, so expressed TCRB transcripts were sequenced. The data were produced by immunoSEQ multiplex PCR, yet TCRdb's version contains in-frame clones alone and is incomplete. Among hundreds of thousands of clones, around an eighth were seen once, and the ten largest hold about 0.02%. Sequencing used naive CD4+ T cells from blood. The chain joins TRBV25-1 to TRBJ2-1; 7 bases match TRBD2. The TCR sequence derives from a man younger than 35 with type 1 diabetes. The CDR3 region is CASSRLADYNEQFF. For the CDR3, the DNA is TGTGCCAGCAGCCGACTAGCAGACTACAATGAGCAGTTCTTC.